The next 19 T cell receptor beta chains were all read from a single sample in a study of blood T cell repertoires in COVID-19. The method was immunoSEQ multiplex PCR; TCRdb's version includes in-frame clones alone and lacks a portion of them. The table shows 75,000 to 95,000 clones, with approximately 80% occurring only once. Specimen: peripheral blood. The receptor set was obtained from a man aged 80 or over with active or convalescent COVID-19.

This chain connects TRBV10-3 to TRBJ1-1; perhaps TRBD1 as D (5 bases). Germline V gene data show CDR1 as ENHRY and CDR2 as SYGVKD. The CDR3 is 12 amino acids. V shed 5 bases and J shed 6 bases, with 10 bases lying between them. The CDR3 DNA reads as TGTGCCATCAGTCATTCAGGGTCTGAAGCTTTCTTT. This encodes CAISHSGSEAFF.

The chain has TRBV11-3 and TRBJ2-7; maybe TRBD2 (5 bases). Germline assignment: CDR1 SGHNT and CDR2 YENEEA. V was pared by 5 bases and J by 3 bases, with 17 bases between. The CDR3 covers 15 residues. The CDR3 reads CASSPAGTRHYEQYV. CDR3 DNA sequence: TGTGCCAGCAGCCCCGCGGGCACTCGCCACTACGAGCAGTACGTC.

The chain is built from TRBV7-9 and TRBJ2-2; 12 positions agree with TRBD1. V was clipped by 5 bases and J by 6 bases; unmatched bases: 4. Looked up from germline, CDR1 is SEHNR and CDR2 is FQNEAQ (reference sequence). The CDR3 length is 15 residues. This chain's CDR3 is CASSPGQGAPGELFF. DNA of the CDR3: TGTGCCAGCAGCCCGGGACAGGGGGCACCCGGGGAGCTGTTTTTT.

In DNA form, the CDR3 reads TGTGCCACCCGGGCCCGAGCGGACAATTCACCCCTCCACTTT. Translating it yields CATRARADNSPLHF. V gene TRBV24-1 combines with J gene TRBJ1-6; no definite D call. This CDR3 has 14 amino acids. V was trimmed by 9 bases and J by 7 bases, leaving 15 bases between them. Germline CDR1 reads KGHDR; CDR2 reads SFDVKD.

This clone was seen a handful of times. The V and J genes are TRBV25-1 and TRBJ2-5; 13 bases align to TRBD2. V shed 6 bases and J 2 bases; nucleotides not matched to a gene: 3. Germline V gives CDR1 MGHDK, CDR2 SYGVNS. The CDR3 has 15 residues. CDR3 nucleotides: TGTGCCAGCAGCTCACTAGCGGGGGGGCAAGAGACCCAGTACTTC. Protein sequence: CASSSLAGGQETQYF.

CDR3 DNA: TGTGCCAGCAGCTTGGGTCGCCTAGCGGGAAGCTACGAGCAGTACGTC. Encoded protein: CASSLGRLAGSYEQYV. V usage is TRBV5-5 and J usage is TRBJ2-7; 9 nucleotides align to TRBD2. Unmatched junction bases numbered 7, after V lost 0 bases and J lost 3 bases. This CDR3 has 16 amino acids. Germline V gene sequence: CDR1 SGHKS, CDR2 YYEKEE (reference sequence).

This chain uses TRBV6-6 with TRBJ2-6, with 11 bases identical to TRBD1. The length of the CDR3 is 19 residues. The germline gives CDR1 MNHNY, CDR2 SVGAGI (reference sequence). V lost 5 bases, J lost 2 bases, and 11 bases stayed unmatched. The CDR3 protein is CASSPLGQGAPAGANVLTF. CDR3 in DNA: TGTGCCAGCAGTCCCCTTGGACAGGGGGCGCCGGCTGGGGCCAACGTCCTGACTTTC.

This rearrangement joins TRBV28 to TRBJ2-5, with TRBD2 as a possible D gene (5 bases). V lost 6 bases, J lost 1 base, and 18 bases lay in between. The CDR3 has 16 residues. CDR1 MDHEN and CDR2 SYDVKM come from the germline V gene. CDR3 DNA sequence: TGTGCCAGCAGACTTTCGTCCCGGGGTGTCCAAGAGACCCAGTACTTC. Its translation: CASRLSSRGVQETQYF.

Only a few counts were recorded for this clone. This rearrangement joins TRBV25-1 to TRBJ2-1, with D perhaps matching TRBD2 (5 bases). The germline CDR1 and CDR2 sequences are MGHDK and SYGVNS. This CDR3 is built from 13 residues. With 7 bases removed from V and 8 bases from J, the gap between germline ends came to 15 bases. Written as DNA, the CDR3 is TGTGCCAGCACCCCTGCGGGTATCGATGAGCAGTTCTTC. It specifies CASTPAGIDEQFF.

The CDR3 reads CASSSLLAGDTDTQYF. The CDR3 nucleotides read TGTGCCAGCAGCTCCCTACTAGCGGGGGACACAGATACGCAGTATTTT. The V call is TRBV7-9, the J call TRBJ2-3, with 11 bases fitting TRBD2. With 4 bases clipped from V and 2 bases from J, the junction kept 5 bases outside the gene matches. Per the germline V gene, CDR1 is SEHNR and CDR2 is FQNEAQ (reference sequence). This CDR3 region has 16 residues. The complete variable domain, with remaining parts taken from reference TRBV7-9 and TRBJ2-3, reads DTGVSQNPRHKITKRGQNVTFRCDPISEHNRLYWYRQTLGQGPEFLTYFQNEAQLEKSRLLSDRFSAERPKGSFSTLEIQRTEQGDSAMYLCASSSLLAGDTDTQYFGPGTRLTVL.

This clone was recorded a few times. The rearrangement joins TRBV3-1 (or the pseudogene TRBV3-2) to TRBJ1-3, with D uncertain. The CDR3 extends over 13 amino acids. Germline values: CDR1 LGHDT, CDR2 YNNKEL (reference sequence). Trimming took 6 bases from V and 0 from J, leaving 6 bases between them. As DNA, the CDR3 is TGTGCCAGCAGGATTAGCTCTGGAAACACCATATATTTT. Translated, it gives CASRISSGNTIYF.

The chain couples TRBV24-1 to TRBJ1-5; D is possibly TRBD1 (6 bases). The CDR3 is 15 amino acids. Trimming removed 4 bases at V and 3 bases at J, with 12 bases between. The germline CDR1 and CDR2 sequences are KGHDR and SFDVKD. CDR3 in DNA: TGTGCCACCAGTGAAAAGGACAGACCCAATCAGCCCCAGCATTTT. Translation gives CATSEKDRPNQPQHF.

The chain links TRBV6-5 to TRBJ1-1; a weak D match, TRBD1 (6 bases). The germline V gene encodes CDR1 MNHEY and CDR2 SVGAGI. This CDR3 comprises 14 residues. Trimming cost V 5 bases and J 6 bases, with 16 bases left between them. The CDR3 coding sequence is TGTGCCAGCAGTCCAAGCGGGGGGCCCCCTGAAGCTTTCTTT. This encodes CASSPSGGPPEAFF.

CDR3 sequence (DNA): TGTGCCACCAGGAAGAGCGGGAGTAAAAATGAGCAGTTCTTC. This encodes CATRKSGSKNEQFF. The rearrangement links TRBV24-1 to TRBJ2-1, with 8 bases fitting TRBD2. The CDR3 runs 14 residues. The V segment lost 7 bases and the J segment 7 bases; nucleotides outside the gene matches: 8. Per the germline V gene, CDR1 is KGHDR and CDR2 is SFDVKD.

The chain combines TRBV6-1 with TRBJ2-5; D possibly corresponds to TRBD2 (6 bases). V gave up 0 bases and J gave up 7 bases, with 12 bases separating them. CDR1 and CDR2 from the germline V gene are MNHNS and SASEGT. This CDR3 spans 14 amino acids. This CDR3 reads CASSEAGGFGTQYF. In DNA form, the CDR3 reads TGTGCCAGCAGTGAAGCGGGAGGATTTGGGACCCAGTACTTC.

The CDR3 is CASTLRGRGSTIYF. The CDR3 DNA follows: TGTGCCAGCACCCTCAGGGGTAGAGGCAGCACCATATATTTT. The chain links TRBV28 to TRBJ1-3, with D perhaps TRBD1 (6 bases). The CDR3 spans 14 residues. The ends were cut back, 7 bases at V and 9 bases at J, with 19 bases in the middle. Germline loops: CDR1 MDHEN, CDR2 SYDVKM.

This clone has just a few counts. The same CDR3 can be traced to other DNA sequences in this sample. V gene TRBV6-1 combines with J gene TRBJ1-5; 10 bases fit TRBD1. Germline CDR1 MNHNS, CDR2 SASEGT. CDR3 length: 15 residues. The trim removed 3 bases at V and 2 bases at J, leaving 1 base unmatched. CDR3 loop: CASSDGQGGNQPQHF. CDR3 DNA sequence: TGTGCCAGCAGTGATGGACAGGGGGGCAATCAGCCCCAGCATTTT.

The rearrangement links TRBV18 to TRBJ2-1; D possibly corresponds to TRBD2 (6 bases). The ends were cut back, 2 bases at V and 5 bases at J, with 16 bases in the middle. The germline CDR1 and CDR2 sequences are KGHSH and LQKENI. There are 16 residues in the CDR3. The CDR3 loop reads CASSPVGGGYNNEQFF. CDR3 DNA: TGTGCCAGCTCACCAGTGGGAGGTGGTTATAACAATGAGCAGTTCTTC.

The chain joins TRBV19 to TRBJ2-5; weak D call: TRBD1 (6 bases). Trimming took 7 bases from V and 1 from J, leaving 10 bases between them. The CDR3 sequence is 13 residues long. Germline assignment: CDR1 LNHDA and CDR2 SQIVND (reference sequence). The CDR3 sequence is CASNDRTQETQYF. As DNA, the CDR3 is TGTGCCAGTAATGACAGGACCCAAGAGACCCAGTACTTC.